The sequence of this TCR beta chain was determined in a study of preoperative IRX-2 immunotherapy in early breast cancer. Repertoires were generated with immunoSEQ multiplex PCR, while TCRdb's copy carries only in-frame clones and drops some. The data hold just over 25,000 clones, with roughly four fifths observed a single time. Noted treatment: preoperative locoregional IRX-2 cytokine immunotherapy. Trimming cost V 5 bases and J 2 bases, with 15 bases left between them. The CDR3 is 16 residues long. Germline loops: CDR1 KGHSH, CDR2 LQKENI. Sequences were derived from lymph node tissue, sampled after IRX-2 immunotherapy. This chain joins TRBV18 and TRBJ1-4; D is uncertain. The receptor comes from a human donor with breast cancer. CDR3 in DNA: TGTGCCAGCTCATTGGAACCGGGCCCTACTAATGAAAAACTGTTTTTT. Encoded protein: CASSLEPGPTNEKLFF.